Each of the 9 T cell receptor beta chains below was sequenced from the same sample in a study of T cell repertoires in cytomegalovirus infection. TCRdb recomputed calls from the reads with MiXCR, one row per CDR3 protein. Among 560,000 or so distinct CDR3 sequences, approximately 17% were seen once, and the ten largest hold more than 20%. Sequenced input: CD8+ T cells from PBMCs. These receptor sequences come from a human donor in good health (CMV status not recorded). Some clones in this sample may be carry-over from other donors' samples.

This clonotype was observed a handful of times. The chain combines TRBV28 with TRBJ1-2; possible D gene TRBD1, 5 bases. CDR1 and CDR2 from the germline V gene are MDHEN and SYDVKM. This CDR3 is built from 12 residues. Trimming took off 6 bases at V and 8 bases at J, with 13 bases between the two ends. This chain's CDR3 is CASSLGVQGYTF. CDR3 nucleotides: TGTGCCAGCAGCCTGGGGGTGCAAGGCTACACCTTC.

This clonotype appeared many times. The chain uses TRBV19 and TRBJ2-5, with TRBD1 matching 10 bases. With V trimmed by 6 bases and J by 5 bases, 9 bases remained unmatched. Germline V gene data show CDR1 as LNHDA and CDR2 as SQIVND (reference sequence). The CDR3 sequence is 15 residues long. The DNA for the CDR3 is TGTGCCAGTAGGGGCGGGACAGGGGTGCGCGAGACCCAGTACTTC. Encoded protein: CASRGGTGVRETQYF.

In this sample, this clonotype turned up many times. The chain combines TRBV11-2 with TRBJ2-2, with D uncertain. V gave up 2 bases and J gave up 0 bases, with 10 bases separating them. This CDR3 has 16 residues. CDR1 is SGHAT, CDR2 FQNNGV, per germline. CDR3 region: CASSLWVAANTGELFF. The CDR3 nucleotides read TGTGCCAGCAGCTTATGGGTAGCTGCGAACACCGGGGAGCTGTTTTTT.

This clonotype has ten or more counts. The V gene is TRBV10-3, the J gene TRBJ2-3; D is perhaps TRBD2 (5 bases). V lost 2 bases and J 0 bases, leaving 18 bases between the germline ends. The CDR3 is made up of 18 amino acids. Germline assignment: CDR1 ENHRY and CDR2 SYGVKD. CDR3: CAISEGRARVASTDTQYF. The CDR3 region has the DNA TGTGCCATCAGTGAGGGAAGGGCGCGGGTTGCTAGCACAGATACGCAGTATTTT.

This clonotype has at least ten counts. The chain recombines TRBV19 with TRBJ1-5; D gene uncertain. With 8 bases removed from V and 0 bases from J, the gap between germline ends came to 8 bases. CDR3 length equals 13 residues. Germline V gene data show CDR1 as LNHDA and CDR2 as SQIVND (reference sequence). In DNA, the CDR3 is TGTGCCAGTGGACTGTATAGCAATCAGCCCCAGCATTTT. Amino acids: CASGLYSNQPQHF.

The gene calls are TRBV9 and TRBJ2-3; 9 bases are a match to TRBD1. Looked up from germline, CDR1 is SGDLS and CDR2 is YYNGEE. V gave up 4 bases and J gave up 0 bases; unmatched junction bases: 6. The CDR3 is 16 amino acids. The CDR3 DNA reads TGTGCCAGCAGCACCCGGACAGGGGCTAGCACAGATACGCAGTATTTT. Translated: CASSTRTGASTDTQYF.

The chain recombines TRBV27 with TRBJ2-3, with 12 nucleotides matching TRBD2. The germline gives CDR1 MNHEY, CDR2 SMNVEV (reference sequence). The junction had 5 bases not matched to a gene; V was cut back by 6 bases and J by 1 base. This CDR3 spans 16 amino acids. CDR3 amino acids: CASRTRLAGGTDTQYF. The CDR3 region has the DNA TGTGCCAGCAGGACCAGACTAGCGGGGGGCACAGATACGCAGTATTTT.

This clonotype was seen many times. The chain carries TRBV27 and TRBJ1-1, with TRBD1 identical over 8 bases. CDR1 is MNHEY, CDR2 SMNVEV, per germline (reference sequence). The ends lost 4 bases at V and 0 bases at J; junction bases unmatched: 16. The CDR3 covers 19 residues. The CDR3 DNA follows: TGTGCCAGCAGTTCACAGCTACGACAGGGGATCGCCTTGAACACTGAAGCTTTCTTT. Protein product: CASSSQLRQGIALNTEAFF.

This clonotype showed up just a few times. The chain is built from TRBV3-1 and TRBJ2-2, with D uncertain. In germline, CDR1 is LGHDT, CDR2 YNNKEL (reference sequence). V shed 10 bases and J shed 3 bases, with 9 bases lying between them. This CDR3 is 12 amino acids long. This CDR3 reads CATRSYTGELFF. The CDR3 DNA is TGTGCCACCCGATCATACACCGGGGAGCTGTTTTTT.